Listed below are T cell receptor beta chains from one sample, sequenced in a study of shared clonotypes between healthy human individuals. Clones were sequenced by immunoSEQ multiplex PCR, and TCRdb holds only the in-frame ones, with some missing. Here the sample spans 2.3 million or so clones, approximately 95% being singletons. The sample consisted of naive CD4+ T cells from PBMCs. These receptors were collected from a man aged 18 to 29 in good health. Some clones in this sample may be carry-over from other donors' samples. CDR3s include the opening cysteine and the closing phenylalanine or tryptophan. The order of the fields is D gene, J gene, V gene, CDR3 protein, CDR3 DNA. The D gene is left open where the match is weak.

TRBD2,TRBJ2-3,TRBV5-1,CASSLEGAGPSTDTQYF,TGCGCCAGCAGCTTGGAGGGAGCGGGACCCTCCACAGATACGCAGTATTTT
-,TRBJ2-7,TRBV7-2,CASSPSLF,TGTGCCAGCAGCCCGAGCTTATTC
-,TRBJ1-3,TRBV28,CASSFGEILSGNTIYF,TGTGCCAGCAGTTTTGGGGAGATCCTCTCTGGAAACACCATATATTTT
TRBD2,TRBJ2-5,TRBV4-1,CASSQDLLAGGPGETQYF,TGCGCCAGCAGCCAAGATCTGCTAGCGGGAGGGCCGGGAGAGACCCAGTACTTC
-,TRBJ2-2,TRBV11-3,CASTPGSGGELFF,TGTGCCAGCACCCCAGGGTCGGGCGGGGAGCTGTTTTTT
TRBD1,TRBJ1-3,TRBV7-2,CASSLTQGAGNTIYF,TGTGCCAGCAGCTTAACACAGGGGGCTGGAAACACCATATATTTT
-,TRBJ1-1,TRBV6-6,CASSYARDDTEAFF,TGTGCCAGCAGTTATGCCAGGGATGACACTGAAGCTTTCTTT
-,TRBJ2-7,TRBV6-5,CASRLAAPTYEQYF,TGTGCCAGCAGATTGGCCGCTCCTACCTACGAGCAGTACTTC
-,TRBJ2-7,TRBV7-2,CASSRRPAEGNYEQYF,TGTGCCAGCAGCCGCCGTCCAGCGGAGGGTAACTACGAGCAGTACTTC
-,TRBJ1-2,TRBV5-4,CASSLGGLYGYTF,TGTGCCAGCAGCTTGGGGGGACTCTATGGCTACACCTTC
-,TRBJ1-3,TRBV9,CASSVSGTPGNTIYF,TGTGCCAGCAGCGTAAGCGGGACACCTGGAAACACCATATATTTT
TRBD2,TRBJ2-1,TRBV28,CASRDPGLAGGPQFF,TGTGCCAGCAGGGACCCGGGACTAGCGGGAGGGCCGCAGTTCTTC
-,TRBJ2-2,TRBV4-1,CASSPPGTGELFF,TGCGCCAGCAGCCCCCCTGGCACCGGGGAGCTGTTTTTT
-,TRBJ1-1,TRBV4-3,CASSQEGLNTEAFF,TGCGCCAGCAGCCAAGAGGGCCTGAACACTGAAGCTTTCTTT
-,TRBJ2-6,TRBV9,CASSPLGSSGANVLTF,TGTGCCAGCAGCCCCTTGGGGAGCTCTGGGGCCAACGTCCTGACTTTC
-,TRBJ2-1,TRBV27,CASSSRQTSSYNEQFF,TGTGCCAGCAGTTCCCGACAGACGAGCTCCTACAATGAGCAGTTCTTC
-,TRBJ2-3,TRBV18,CASSPYQDLITDTQYF,TGTGCCAGCTCACCTTATCAGGACTTGATCACAGATACGCAGTATTTT
-,TRBJ2-3,TRBV29-1,CSVEDLGSQPPPDTQYF,TGCAGCGTTGAAGATCTAGGTAGTCAGCCACCCCCAGATACGCAGTATTTT
TRBD2,TRBJ2-3,TRBV9,CASSPRGGRTDTQYF,TGTGCCAGCAGCCCCCGAGGCGGGAGGACAGATACGCAGTATTTT
-,TRBJ2-3,TRBV7-2,CASSSPLRTDTQYF,TGTGCCAGCAGCTCGCCCCTCCGCACAGATACGCAGTATTTT
TRBD2,TRBJ2-5,TRBV7-2,CASRVTSGSAETQYF,TGTGCCAGCAGGGTGACTAGCGGGAGTGCAGAGACCCAGTACTTC
-,TRBJ1-6,TRBV7-9,CASSSDSPLHF,TGTGCCAGCAGCTCCGATTCACCCCTCCACTTT